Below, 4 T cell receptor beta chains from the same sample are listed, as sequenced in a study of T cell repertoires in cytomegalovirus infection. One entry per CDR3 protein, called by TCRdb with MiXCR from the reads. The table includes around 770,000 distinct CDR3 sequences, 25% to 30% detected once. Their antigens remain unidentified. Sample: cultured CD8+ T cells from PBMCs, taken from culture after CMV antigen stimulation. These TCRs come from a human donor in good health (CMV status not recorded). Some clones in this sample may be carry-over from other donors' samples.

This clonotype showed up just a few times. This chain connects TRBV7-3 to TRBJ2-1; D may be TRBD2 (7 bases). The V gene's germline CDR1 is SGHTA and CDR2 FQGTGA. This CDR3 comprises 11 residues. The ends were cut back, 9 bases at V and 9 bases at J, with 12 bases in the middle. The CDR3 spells CASRGGGEQFF. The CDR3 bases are TGTGCCAGTAGGGGGGGCGGTGAGCAGTTCTTC.

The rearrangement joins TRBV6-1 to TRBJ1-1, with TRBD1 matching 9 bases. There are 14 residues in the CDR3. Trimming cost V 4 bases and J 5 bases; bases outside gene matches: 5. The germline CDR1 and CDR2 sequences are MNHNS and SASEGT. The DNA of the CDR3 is TGTGCCAGCAGTGCTTGGGACAGGGAAACTGAAGCTTTCTTT. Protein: CASSAWDRETEAFF.

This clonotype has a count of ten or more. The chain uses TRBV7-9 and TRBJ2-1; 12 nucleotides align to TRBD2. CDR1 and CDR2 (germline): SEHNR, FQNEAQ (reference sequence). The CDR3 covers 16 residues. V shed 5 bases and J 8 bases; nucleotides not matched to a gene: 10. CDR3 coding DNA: TGTGCCAGCAGCCCCGTCACTAGCGGGGGGACCGATGAGCAGTTCTTC. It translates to CASSPVTSGGTDEQFF.

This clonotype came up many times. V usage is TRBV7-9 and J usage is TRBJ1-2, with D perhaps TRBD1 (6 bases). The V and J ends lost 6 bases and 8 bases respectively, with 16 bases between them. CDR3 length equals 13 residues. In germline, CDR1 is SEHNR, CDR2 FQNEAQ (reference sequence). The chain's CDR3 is CASSSDRSRGYTF. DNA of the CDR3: TGTGCCAGCAGTTCCGACAGGTCCCGAGGCTACACCTTC.